A single sample gave rise to the 14 T cell receptor beta chains below, sequenced in a study of T cells in localized non-small cell lung cancer. Repertoires were generated with immunoSEQ multiplex PCR, while TCRdb's copy carries only in-frame clones and drops some. The repertoire holds some 66,000 clones, with 80% to 90% as singletons. Sequencing was performed on peripheral blood, taken before any cancer treatment. The receptors stem from a female donor of 60 years or more with stage I lung adenocarcinoma.

The chain uses TRBV14 and TRBJ1-2, with 12 bases identical to TRBD1. The CDR3 consists of 17 residues. Germline trimming cut 2 bases from V and 4 bases from J; bases unmatched to any gene: 8. Germline-derived CDR1 and CDR2 are SGHDN and FVKESK. CDR3 coding DNA: TGTGCCAGCAGCCAACTAGGGACAGGGGGCGCGTTCTATGGCTACACCTTC. Protein sequence: CASSQLGTGGAFYGYTF.

The chain uses TRBV6-1 and TRBJ1-1; no reliable D call. CDR1 and CDR2 from the germline V gene are MNHNS and SASEGT. This CDR3 comprises 16 residues. V was pared by 0 bases and J by 2 bases, with 13 bases between. CDR3 in amino acids: CASSEALLRTNTEAFF. In DNA form, the CDR3 reads TGTGCCAGCAGTGAAGCGCTTCTCAGGACCAACACTGAAGCTTTCTTT.

A few counts support this clone. The CDR3 loop reads CSARLGQQAFF. CDR3 nucleotides: TGCAGTGCTAGACTGGGACAGCAGGCTTTCTTT. V is TRBV20-1 and J is TRBJ1-1, with 7 bases lining up with TRBD1. Trimming cost V 2 bases and J 11 bases; bases outside gene matches: 5. This CDR3 comprises 11 residues. Germline V gives CDR1 DFQATT, CDR2 SNEGSKA (reference sequence).

This sequence joins TRBV4-1 and TRBJ1-1; D possibly corresponds to TRBD1 (5 bases). This CDR3 has 14 amino acids. V was clipped by 6 bases and J by 0 bases, with 11 bases between them. Germline CDR1 MGHRA, CDR2 YSYEKL. CDR3 sequence (DNA): TGCGCCAGCAGGGGGACTCTACTGAACACTGAAGCTTTCTTT. Its translation: CASRGTLLNTEAFF.

The chain couples TRBV7-9 to TRBJ2-1, with 9 bases lining up with TRBD2. The CDR3 is 16 amino acids. Germline V gives CDR1 SEHNR, CDR2 FQNEAQ (reference sequence). With V trimmed by 3 bases and J by 4 bases, 7 bases remained unmatched. For the CDR3, the DNA is TGTGCCAGCAGCTTCTTCGGGCTAGCGGGGTACAATGAGCAGTTCTTC. Translating gives CASSFFGLAGYNEQFF.

V is TRBV6-1 and J is TRBJ2-4; a possible D gene is TRBD1 (6 bases). V lost 6 bases and J lost 9, with 21 bases in between. This CDR3 contains 15 residues. Germline V gene lookup returns CDR1 MNHNS and CDR2 SASEGT. The DNA for the CDR3 is TGTGCCAGCAGACCTAGGGGGAACAAGGCGCGCATTCAGTACTTC. It is translated as CASRPRGNKARIQYF.

The chain is built from TRBV19 and TRBJ2-1; 7 bases are shared with TRBD2. Germline values: CDR1 LNHDA, CDR2 SQIVND (reference sequence). J lost 2 bases, V lost 11 bases, and 9 bases had no gene match. This CDR3 contains 14 residues. CDR3 coding DNA: TGTGCCCGCCCCCTAGCGGAAACCTACAATGAGCAGTTCTTC. Protein: CARPLAETYNEQFF.

The chain has TRBV7-8 and TRBJ2-1; TRBD2 might be the D (7 bases). Deletions cut 5 bases from V and 2 bases from J, with 10 bases between. The CDR3 covers 14 residues. Germline-derived CDR1 and CDR2 are SGHVS and FQNEAQ. The CDR3 loop reads CASSHGGPYNEQFF. The CDR3, as DNA: TGTGCCAGCAGCCACGGGGGGCCCTACAATGAGCAGTTCTTC. The full variable domain, in which reference TRBV7-8 and TRBJ2-1 provide the parts outside the CDR3, is GAGVSQSPRYKVAKRGQDVALRCDPISGHVSLFWYQQALGQGPEFLTYFQNEAQLDKSGLPSDRFFAERPEGSVSTLKIQRTQQEDSAVYLCASSHGGPYNEQFFGPGTRLTVL.

This clone was seen a single time. The rearrangement joins TRBV19 to TRBJ2-1; TRBD1 might be the D (5 bases). The length of the CDR3 is 16 residues. V was clipped by 0 bases and J by 6 bases, with 15 bases between them. Germline V CDR1 and CDR2: LNHDA, SQIVND (reference sequence). The CDR3 is CASSIDPKGLGNEQFF. CDR3 DNA: TGTGCCAGTAGTATAGATCCGAAGGGGTTGGGCAATGAGCAGTTCTTC.

This clone was picked up a small number of times. The rearrangement uses TRBV7-9 and TRBJ2-3, with D uncertain. Trimming pared 5 bases from V and 2 bases from J, leaving 14 bases between. CDR1 is SEHNR, CDR2 FQNEAQ, per germline (reference sequence). The CDR3 has 15 residues. DNA for the CDR3: TGTGCCAGCAGCCCGAAGGTCAGGATCACAGATACGCAGTATTTT. It translates to CASSPKVRITDTQYF. The variable domain in full, completed from reference TRBV7-9 and TRBJ2-3, reads DTGVSQNPRHKITKRGQNVTFRCDPISEHNRLYWYRQTLGQGPEFLTYFQNEAQLEKSRLLSDRFSAERPKGSFSTLEIQRTEQGDSAMYLCASSPKVRITDTQYFGPGTRLTVL.

V usage is TRBV7-9 and J usage is TRBJ2-5; TRBD2 aligns across 7 bases. Germline V gene lookup returns CDR1 SEHNR and CDR2 FQNEAQ (reference sequence). This CDR3 is 17 amino acids long. The trim removed 2 bases at V and 0 bases at J, leaving 9 bases unmatched. For the CDR3, the DNA is TGTGCCAGCAGCTTAAAGGAGACTAGCCGTGACCAAGAGACCCAGTACTTC. It translates to CASSLKETSRDQETQYF. Combining the CDR3 with reference TRBV7-9 and TRBJ2-5 gives the whole variable domain DTGVSQNPRHKITKRGQNVTFRCDPISEHNRLYWYRQTLGQGPEFLTYFQNEAQLEKSRLLSDRFSAERPKGSFSTLEIQRTEQGDSAMYLCASSLKETSRDQETQYFGPGTRLLVL.

This clone was recorded a few times. The genes are TRBV2 and TRBJ1-5; D unresolved. Per germline, CDR1 SNHLY and CDR2 FYNNEI. V lost 2 bases and J lost 0, with 5 bases in between. The CDR3 is made up of 14 amino acids. The CDR3 DNA reads as TGTGCCAGCAGTGAACTGTCTAGCAATCAGCCCCAGCATTTT. It yields the protein CASSELSSNQPQHF.

This clone was counted only a few times. The chain employs TRBV7-8 and TRBJ1-1, with D unclear. The germline V gene has CDR1 SGHVS and CDR2 FQNEAQ. The CDR3 length is 12 residues. The V and J ends lost 2 bases and 7 bases respectively, with 8 bases between them. The CDR3 sequence is CASSLSGFEAFF. As DNA, the CDR3 is TGTGCCAGCAGCTTATCGGGGTTTGAAGCTTTCTTT.

The chain links TRBV6-4 to TRBJ1-1; TRBD1 might be the D (6 bases). This CDR3 is built from 14 residues. The V end lost 4 bases, the J end lost 5 bases, and 14 bases lay between the germline ends. Germline CDR1 reads MRHNA; CDR2 reads SNTAGT. The CDR3 is CASSAGVGGTEAFF. The CDR3 DNA is TGTGCCAGCAGTGCTGGCGTAGGGGGGACTGAAGCTTTCTTT.